A selection of T cell receptor beta chains follows, all from one sample in a study of blood T cell repertoires in COVID-19. TCRdb keeps only in-frame clones here, not all; method: immunoSEQ multiplex PCR. Of 150,000 to 200,000 clones in the sample, 84% were seen once. Sequencing was carried out using PBMCs or T cells enriched from blood (not recorded which). These TCRs come from a man aged 50 or older who had recovered from COVID-19. Each CDR3 is given with its conserved first and last residue. The D gene is left open where the match is weak. Where a row states a size, it is once, few, many or the class of an expanded clone; other rows omit it.

DNA: TGTGCCAGCAGTTGGTTAGATCAAGAGACCCAGTACTTC
CDR3: CASSWLDQETQYF
size: .
V: TRBV28
J: TRBJ2-5
D: .

DNA: TGTGCCAGTAGCCCTAGGCAGGACAAACCGTGGGAGACCCAGTACTTC
CDR3: CASSPRQDKPWETQYF
size: .
V: TRBV19
J: TRBJ2-5
D: .

DNA: TGTGCCAGCAGTCTTGAACAGGTAGATCAGCCCCAGCATTTT
CDR3: CASSLEQVDQPQHF
size: few
V: TRBV2
J: TRBJ1-5
D: .

DNA: TGCGCCAGCAGCGTGACAGGGATAGACACCGGGGAGCTGTTTTTT
CDR3: CASSVTGIDTGELFF
size: .
V: TRBV5-1
J: TRBJ2-2
D: TRBD1

DNA: TGTGCCAGCAGCCGAACAGGGGTTAATACGCAGTATTTT
CDR3: CASSRTGVNTQYF
size: few
V: TRBV28
J: TRBJ2-3
D: TRBD1

DNA: TGTGCCAGCTCACCAAACGTGGGTACTAACAATGAGCAGTTCTTC
CDR3: CASSPNVGTNNEQFF
size: .
V: TRBV18
J: TRBJ2-1
D: .

DNA: TGCGCCAGCAGCATCCAGGACAGCGAAGAGACCCAGTACTTC
CDR3: CASSIQDSEETQYF
size: .
V: TRBV5-1
J: TRBJ2-5
D: .

DNA: TGTGCCAGCAGCCGTGCTAGCGGGGGTCCGGATACGCAGTATTTT
CDR3: CASSRASGGPDTQYF
size: few
V: TRBV7-2
J: TRBJ2-3
D: TRBD2

DNA: TGTGCCAGCAGTGACCGGGGAACAGGGGCGGGCTACGAGCAGTACTTC
CDR3: CASSDRGTGAGYEQYF
size: .
V: TRBV6-2/TRBV6-3
J: TRBJ2-7
D: TRBD1

DNA: TGTGCCAGCAGAGCCGAATCCGGGACAGCCTATGGCTACACCTTC
CDR3: CASRAESGTAYGYTF
size: .
V: TRBV6-6
J: TRBJ1-2
D: TRBD1

DNA: TGTGCCAGTACTCCGACACGGCGTCTTTCTGAAGCTTTCTTT
CDR3: CASTPTRRLSEAFF
size: .
V: TRBV19
J: TRBJ1-1
D: .

DNA: TGTGCCAGCAGCCAAGATCTACCAAAGCCGGGGGTGGATACGCAGTATTTT
CDR3: CASSQDLPKPGVDTQYF
size: .
V: TRBV3-1/TRBV3-2
J: TRBJ2-3
D: .

DNA: TGCGCCAGCAGCACACAGGGCATTCGTGGGACCCAGTACTTC
CDR3: CASSTQGIRGTQYF
size: once
V: TRBV5-1
J: TRBJ2-5
D: .

DNA: TGTGCCAGCAGCCAGACTAGCGGATACACAGATACGCAGTATTTT
CDR3: CASSQTSGYTDTQYF
size: .
V: TRBV3-1/TRBV3-2
J: TRBJ2-3
D: TRBD2

DNA: TGTGCTAGTGGTTTGGTATTGGGGGAGGCAGGTGAAGCTTTCTTT
CDR3: CASGLVLGEAGEAFF
size: few
V: TRBV12-5
J: TRBJ1-1
D: .

DNA: TGTGCCAGCAGTCCAACCCTAGCGGGGGGGGAGCAGTTCTTC
CDR3: CASSPTLAGGEQFF
size: .
V: TRBV6-5
J: TRBJ2-1
D: TRBD2

DNA: TGCGCCAGCAGCTGGGTGCAGGGGTACACCGGGGAGCTGTTTTTT
CDR3: CASSWVQGYTGELFF
size: .
V: TRBV5-1
J: TRBJ2-2
D: .

DNA: TGCGCCAGCAGCTTGTGGGGGGATAATACAGATACGCAGTATTTT
CDR3: CASSLWGDNTDTQYF
size: once
V: TRBV5-1
J: TRBJ2-3
D: .

DNA: TGTGCCAGCAGCCCGGGGACTAGCGGGTCCTTGGAGCAGTTCTTC
CDR3: CASSPGTSGSLEQFF
size: .
V: TRBV3-1/TRBV3-2
J: TRBJ2-1
D: TRBD2

DNA: TGTGCCAGTAAGGACAAGGCCTATAGCAATCAGCCCCAGCATTTT
CDR3: CASKDKAYSNQPQHF
size: .
V: TRBV19
J: TRBJ1-5
D: .

DNA: TGCGCCAGCAGCTTGGGGCAGGGATGGGGAGAGACCCAGTACTTC
CDR3: CASSLGQGWGETQYF
size: .
V: TRBV5-1
J: TRBJ2-5
D: .

DNA: TGTGCCAGTAGTGGAAGGGACTTCTCCGGAAACACCATATATTTT
CDR3: CASSGRDFSGNTIYF
size: .
V: TRBV19
J: TRBJ1-3
D: .

DNA: TGTGCCAGCAGCCCTAGGACAGGCAACTCCTACGAGCAGTACTTC
CDR3: CASSPRTGNSYEQYF
size: .
V: TRBV7-2
J: TRBJ2-7
D: TRBD1

DNA: TGTGCCAGCAGCCCTTGGGGGGTTAATAGCAATCAGCCCCAGCATTTT
CDR3: CASSPWGVNSNQPQHF
size: .
V: TRBV7-4
J: TRBJ1-5
D: .

DNA: TGTGCCACCAGTGACCGGGACAGTTATGGCTACACCTTC
CDR3: CATSDRDSYGYTF
size: .
V: TRBV24-1
J: TRBJ1-2
D: TRBD1

DNA: TGTGCCAGCAGCTTCTCTCGCCCGGGACTTCACTTGGGGGGAAACACCATATATTTT
CDR3: CASSFSRPGLHLGGNTIYF
size: once
V: TRBV11-2
J: TRBJ1-3
D: .

DNA: TGCGCCAGCAGTGCCGGGTACCAAGAGACCCAGTACTTC
CDR3: CASSAGYQETQYF
size: .
V: TRBV10-1
J: TRBJ2-5
D: .

DNA: TGTGCCAGCAGCCAAGATCCCCGTAAGCGGGGCGACTACAATGAGCAGTTCTTC
CDR3: CASSQDPRKRGDYNEQFF
size: .
V: TRBV14
J: TRBJ2-1
D: TRBD2

DNA: TGTGCCAGCAGTGTGCAACTTAAGTATGGCTACACCTTC
CDR3: CASSVQLKYGYTF
size: .
V: TRBV2
J: TRBJ1-2
D: .

DNA: TGTGCCAACACAGGGGGCGCCGACGACACTGAAGCTTTCTTT
CDR3: CANTGGADDTEAFF
size: few
V: TRBV2
J: TRBJ1-1
D: TRBD1

DNA: TGTGCTAGTGCCCTGGGGGGGTCAGCCGGGGAGCTGTTTTTT
CDR3: CASALGGSAGELFF
size: .
V: TRBV12-5
J: TRBJ2-2
D: TRBD2

DNA: TGTGCCAGTAGTAAGGAGGGAGGAGGGGAAGCTTTCTTT
CDR3: CASSKEGGGEAFF
size: .
V: TRBV19
J: TRBJ1-1
D: .

DNA: TGTGCCAGCAGCTTCAAACAGGGAACAGATACGCAGTATTTT
CDR3: CASSFKQGTDTQYF
size: .
V: TRBV11-1
J: TRBJ2-3
D: .

DNA: TGTGCCAGCTCCAACACCATCTCGGAAGGGACAGGGAAGTTTGGGGCTTTCTTT
CDR3: CASSNTISEGTGKFGAFF
size: .
V: TRBV18
J: TRBJ1-1
D: TRBD1

DNA: TGTGCCAGCTCACCGACACTTAGCACAGATACGCAGTATTTT
CDR3: CASSPTLSTDTQYF
size: .
V: TRBV18
J: TRBJ2-3
D: .

DNA: TGCGCCAGCAGCCCCAACGCGGTGAACACTGAAGCTTTCTTT
CDR3: CASSPNAVNTEAFF
size: .
V: TRBV5-1
J: TRBJ1-1
D: .

DNA: TGTGCCAGCTCATCGGCCGGACTAGCGGGGAACACCGGGGAGCTGTTTTTT
CDR3: CASSSAGLAGNTGELFF
size: .
V: TRBV18
J: TRBJ2-2
D: TRBD2

DNA: TGTGCCAGCAGCTCCTCAATGCAGGGGTCTGAAGCTTTCTTT
CDR3: CASSSSMQGSEAFF
size: .
V: TRBV7-9
J: TRBJ1-1
D: .

DNA: TGTGCCAGCAGCCCTCCGGGACTAGCGGGGATAACAGATACGCAGTATTTT
CDR3: CASSPPGLAGITDTQYF
size: .
V: TRBV14
J: TRBJ2-3
D: TRBD2

DNA: TGTGCCAGTAGTCAGGGATTGCTGACAGATACGCAGTATTTT
CDR3: CASSQGLLTDTQYF
size: .
V: TRBV19
J: TRBJ2-3
D: .

DNA: TGTGCCAGCAGTAAAACAGGGGAAAGAGGGCAGTATTTT
CDR3: CASSKTGERGQYF
size: .
V: TRBV5-4
J: TRBJ2-3
D: TRBD1

DNA: TGTGCCAGCAGCTGGAACAGCGGCGCTAACTATGGCTACACCTTC
CDR3: CASSWNSGANYGYTF
size: .
V: TRBV7-9
J: TRBJ1-2
D: .

DNA: TGTGCCAGCAGCCAGGGCAGTAAGTATGGCTACACCTTC
CDR3: CASSQGSKYGYTF
size: .
V: TRBV3-1/TRBV3-2
J: TRBJ1-2
D: .

DNA: TGTGCCAGCAGCTTGAGGGGGACAACAGCTAATGAAAAACTGTTTTTT
CDR3: CASSLRGTTANEKLFF
size: .
V: TRBV5-6
J: TRBJ1-4
D: .

DNA: TGTGCCAGCAGGCCCACAGGATCTAACTATGGCTACACCTTC
CDR3: CASRPTGSNYGYTF
size: once
V: TRBV7-2
J: TRBJ1-2
D: .

DNA: TGTGCCAGCAGCTTAGGGATGCTAGCGGGGCGATGGTCCGGAGAGACCCAGTACTTC
CDR3: CASSLGMLAGRWSGETQYF
size: .
V: TRBV7-8
J: TRBJ2-5
D: TRBD2

DNA: TGTGCCAGCAGTGGGGGATGGGCGGGTGAGAGCAATCAGCCCCAGCATTTT
CDR3: CASSGGWAGESNQPQHF
size: .
V: TRBV6-1
J: TRBJ1-5
D: .

DNA: TGTGCCATCAGTGATCCCGGACAGGGGAGAGAGACCCAGTACTTC
CDR3: CAISDPGQGRETQYF
size: few
V: TRBV10-3
J: TRBJ2-5
D: TRBD1

DNA: TGTGCCAGCAGCCACGAGGCGATCTATGGCTACACCTTC
CDR3: CASSHEAIYGYTF
size: once
V: TRBV3-1/TRBV3-2
J: TRBJ1-2
D: .

DNA: TGCGCCAGCAGCTTGGACAGCCACTACAATGAGCAGTTCTTC
CDR3: CASSLDSHYNEQFF
size: .
V: TRBV5-1
J: TRBJ2-1
D: .

DNA: TGTGCCAGCAGCCTTCGACAGGACTCCTCAGCTTTCTTT
CDR3: CASSLRQDSSAFF
size: .
V: TRBV7-9
J: TRBJ1-1
D: .

DNA: TGTGCCAGCAGTTTAACCCTGACAGGGGGAAACACCATATATTTT
CDR3: CASSLTLTGGNTIYF
size: once
V: TRBV6-5
J: TRBJ1-3
D: TRBD1

DNA: TGTGCCAGCAGCTATTCGGGGAAATCCGGGGAGCTGTTTTTT
CDR3: CASSYSGKSGELFF
size: .
V: TRBV5-5
J: TRBJ2-2
D: .

DNA: TGTGCCAGCAGTTTTTTCCGGACAGGGATAACCTACGAGCAGTACTTC
CDR3: CASSFFRTGITYEQYF
size: .
V: TRBV28
J: TRBJ2-7
D: TRBD1

DNA: TGCGCCAGCAGCCAAGAGATCCTGACTAGCGGGGAGCGCGAGCAGTACTTC
CDR3: CASSQEILTSGEREQYF
size: once
V: TRBV4-1
J: TRBJ2-7
D: TRBD2

DNA: TGCGCCAGCAGCCCCACTCCGACAGGTCCGAACACTGAAGCTTTCTTT
CDR3: CASSPTPTGPNTEAFF
size: .
V: TRBV5-1
J: TRBJ1-1
D: .

DNA: TGTGCCAGCAGCGCTCCGGGACTCGGCTCTGGTGGCTACACCTTC
CDR3: CASSAPGLGSGGYTF
size: .
V: TRBV9
J: TRBJ1-2
D: .